This TCR beta chain was sequenced for a study of T cells in Graves' hyperthyroidism and ophthalmopathy. This clonotype occurred once. V was clipped by 1 base and J by 7 bases; unmatched bases: 5. CDR3 length equals 14 residues. Looked up from germline, CDR1 is SGHRS and CDR2 is YFSETQ. TCR beta CDR3 region amplification was performed from RNA transcripts. First-round RT-PCR targeting the TCR CDR3 was performed with the HTBI primer set. TCRdb reanalysed the multiplex PCR reads using MiXCR and keeps one entry per CDR3 protein. This sample yields some 600,000 distinct CDR3 sequences, of which more than 45% are seen a single time; roughly 8.2% belongs to the top ten.

The sequencing input was peripheral blood or thyroid tissue (not recorded which). V gene TRBV5-1 combines with J gene TRBJ2-7; TRBD2 agrees at 10 bases. The TCR comes from a woman aged 18-30 years with Graves' hyperthyroidism. In nucleotides, the CDR3 is TGCGCCAGCAGCTTGACAGCGGGAGGGGATGAGCAGTACTTC. This codes for CASSLTAGGDEQYF.